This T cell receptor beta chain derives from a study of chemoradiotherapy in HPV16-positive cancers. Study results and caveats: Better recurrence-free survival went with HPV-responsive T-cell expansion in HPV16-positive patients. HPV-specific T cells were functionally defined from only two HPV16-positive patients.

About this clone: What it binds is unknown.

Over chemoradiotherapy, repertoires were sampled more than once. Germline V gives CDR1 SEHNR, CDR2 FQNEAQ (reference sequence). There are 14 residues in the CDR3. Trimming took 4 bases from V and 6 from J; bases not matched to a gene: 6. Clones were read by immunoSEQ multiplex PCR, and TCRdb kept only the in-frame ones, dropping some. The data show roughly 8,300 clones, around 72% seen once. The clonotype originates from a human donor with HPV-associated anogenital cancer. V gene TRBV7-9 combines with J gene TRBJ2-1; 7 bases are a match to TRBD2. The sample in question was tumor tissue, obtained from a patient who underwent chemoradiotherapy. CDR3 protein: CASSWAASGNEQFF. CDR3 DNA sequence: TGTGCCAGCAGCTGGGCTGCTAGCGGCAATGAGCAGTTCTTC.